The 25 T cell receptor beta chains given below trace back to one sample, sequenced in a study of CD8+ T cells in alopecia areata. RNA extraction was followed by reverse transcription into cDNA, which acted as the sequencing template. The protocol was immunoSEQ multiplex PCR, while the TCRdb copy is restricted to in-frame clones and leaves out a portion. Here the sample spans a few hundred thousand clones, about 50% being singletons. Treatment meaning: oral pan-JAK inhibitor, 5-10 mg twice daily. The sequencing used CD4+ T cells sorted from blood, collected at week 4, from a patient treated with tofacitinib. The receptors here all came from a human donor with alopecia areata.

This rearrangement joins TRBV29-1 to TRBJ1-2, with 9 bases that match TRBD1. This CDR3 has 13 amino acids. Trimming took 7 bases from V and 8 from J; bases not matched to a gene: 11. Per germline, CDR1 SQVTM and CDR2 ANQGSEA. CDR3 coding DNA: TGCAGCGGAAACTTTGGACAGGGGCAAGGCTACACCTTC. Translating it yields CSGNFGQGQGYTF.

This clone has at least ten counts. This sequence joins TRBV18 and TRBJ2-7; 7 bases line up with TRBD1. The CDR3 runs to 14 residues. Trimming at V came to 2 bases and at J to 5 bases, leaving 6 bases not matched to a gene. The germline V gene encodes CDR1 KGHSH and CDR2 LQKENI. Written as DNA, the CDR3 is TGTGCCAGCTCACCAGAGAGACAGGGCAACGAGCAGTACTTC. Translating gives CASSPERQGNEQYF.

This chain links TRBV15 with TRBJ1-2; 11 bases align to TRBD1. The CDR3 contains 16 residues. Germline V gene data show CDR1 as LNHNV and CDR2 as YYDKDF (reference sequence). V was clipped by 5 bases and J by 7 bases; unmatched bases: 12. CDR3 sequence: CATSFPGTGGFGGYTF. The CDR3, as DNA: TGTGCCACCAGCTTTCCCGGGACAGGGGGTTTCGGTGGCTACACCTTC. The variable domain in full, completed from reference TRBV15 and TRBJ1-2, reads DAMVIQNPRYQVTQFGKPVTLSCSQTLNHNVMYWYQQKSSQAPKLLFHYYDKDFNNEADTPDNFQSRRPNTSFCFLDIRSPGLGDTAMYLCATSFPGTGGFGGYTFGSGTRLTVV.

This clone came up a few times. The CDR3 DNA is TGTGCCTGGACCCAGGACAATAACTATGGCTACACCTTC. Translating it yields CAWTQDNNYGYTF. The rearrangement links TRBV30 to TRBJ1-2; D perhaps matches TRBD1 (5 bases). The CDR3 consists of 13 residues. V was trimmed by 4 bases and J by 1 base, leaving 10 bases between them. Germline V gives CDR1 GTSNPN, CDR2 SVGIG (reference sequence).

This clone was counted between two and nine times. This sequence joins TRBV7-9 and TRBJ1-1; D is undetermined. The CDR3 contains 14 residues. The V gene's germline CDR1 is SEHNR and CDR2 FQNEAQ (reference sequence). V lost 3 bases, J lost 0 bases, and 8 bases lay in between. CDR3 loop: CASSLSHLNTEAFF. CDR3 DNA sequence: TGTGCCAGCAGCTTGAGCCACTTGAACACTGAAGCTTTCTTT.

The chain employs TRBV25-1 and TRBJ1-1, with 10 bases aligning to TRBD1. With 6 bases clipped from V and 3 bases from J, the junction kept 10 bases outside the gene matches. CDR1 is MGHDK, CDR2 SYGVNS, per germline. The CDR3 has 16 amino acids. In DNA, the CDR3 is TGTGCCAGCAGAGCTGACCCCGGGACAGGGGACACTGAAGCTTTCTTT. Translation gives CASRADPGTGDTEAFF.

This clone was counted a few times. The gene calls are TRBV30 and TRBJ2-1; 13 bases match TRBD2. The CDR3 runs 13 residues. Looked up from germline, CDR1 is GTSNPN and CDR2 is SVGIG (reference sequence). The trim removed 8 bases at V and 7 bases at J, leaving 5 bases unmatched. In DNA form, the CDR3 reads TGTGCCAGAGGACTAGCGGGGGTAAATGAGCAGTTCTTC. Protein sequence: CARGLAGVNEQFF.

The chain couples TRBV6-4 to TRBJ1-1; D gene uncertain. V lost 2 bases and J 1 base, leaving 5 bases between the germline ends. The germline CDR1 and CDR2 sequences are MRHNA and SNTAGT. This CDR3 comprises 13 residues. CDR3 coding DNA: TGTGCCAGCAGTGACGCGGCGAACACTGAAGCTTTCTTT. It translates to CASSDAANTEAFF.

The rearrangement uses TRBV5-1 and TRBJ2-2; no clear D. CDR1 is SGHRS, CDR2 YFSETQ, per germline. The CDR3 loop spans 15 amino acids. Trimming shortened V by 0 bases and J by 0 bases, and 6 bases separated the two germline ends. This CDR3 is CASSLAATNTGELFF. For the CDR3, the DNA is TGCGCCAGCAGCTTGGCCGCTACGAACACCGGGGAGCTGTTTTTT.

CDR3 bases: TGTGCCACCAGCCCCAATTTAGGCGCAGATACGCAGTATTTT. It encodes CATSPNLGADTQYF. V usage is TRBV15 and J usage is TRBJ2-3; no definite D call. Between the trimmed V and J ends, which lost 5 bases and 4 bases, there was a span of 13 bases. Germline loops: CDR1 LNHNV, CDR2 YYDKDF (reference sequence). The CDR3 loop spans 14 amino acids. The variable domain in full, completed from reference TRBV15 and TRBJ2-3, reads DAMVIQNPRYQVTQFGKPVTLSCSQTLNHNVMYWYQQKSSQAPKLLFHYYDKDFNNEADTPDNFQSRRPNTSFCFLDIRSPGLGDTAMYLCATSPNLGADTQYFGPGTRLTVL.

The genes are TRBV6-6 and TRBJ1-1; D remains ambiguous. V dropped 2 bases and J dropped 7 bases, with 5 bases sitting between them. CDR1 is MNHNY, CDR2 SVGAGI, per germline (reference sequence). This CDR3 region has 11 residues. The CDR3 protein is CASSYTNEAFF. CDR3 in DNA: TGTGCCAGCAGTTACACAAATGAAGCTTTCTTT.

V is TRBV11-2 and J is TRBJ1-6, with D maybe TRBD1 (5 bases). This CDR3 has 14 residues. Germline V gene data show CDR1 as SGHAT and CDR2 as FQNNGV. The germline V and J ends were trimmed by 5 bases and 9 bases, with 14 bases remaining between them. The CDR3 spells CASSLGTSGSPLHF. As DNA, the CDR3 is TGTGCCAGCAGCCTAGGGACGTCCGGTTCACCCCTCCACTTT.

This clone was observed a few times. The same CDR3 arises from other DNA sequences in this sample as well. CDR3 bases: TGTGCCAGCAGCCAGACAGGGTTGGGAGCTGAAGCTTTCTTT. It encodes CASSQTGLGAEAFF. The genes are TRBV14 and TRBJ1-1; 7 bases fit TRBD1. Trimming removed 3 bases from V and 6 bases from J; junction bases left unmatched: 7. The CDR3 runs to 14 residues. Germline V gene data show CDR1 as SGHDN and CDR2 as FVKESK.

This rearrangement joins TRBV5-5 to TRBJ2-7, with D possibly matching TRBD2 (7 bases). Looked up from germline, CDR1 is SGHKS and CDR2 is YYEKEE (reference sequence). The CDR3 is 16 amino acids. V was clipped by 4 bases and J by 5 bases, with 22 bases between them. The CDR3 loop is CASSLGLWRGTNEQYF. CDR3 DNA: TGTGCCAGCAGCCTGGGCCTGTGGCGGGGGACAAACGAGCAGTACTTC.

In this sample, this clone turned up many times. The V gene is TRBV7-8, the J gene TRBJ2-1, with TRBD1 matching over 10 bases. Germline values: CDR1 SGHVS, CDR2 FQNEAQ. V gave up 5 bases and J gave up 7 bases; unmatched junction bases: 11. There are 16 residues in the CDR3. The CDR3 loop reads CASSRRPGQGRNEQFF. The CDR3 DNA reads TGTGCCAGCAGCCGGCGACCGGGACAGGGGAGGAATGAGCAGTTCTTC. The whole variable domain, remainder taken from reference TRBV7-8 and TRBJ2-1, is GAGVSQSPRYKVAKRGQDVALRCDPISGHVSLFWYQQALGQGPEFLTYFQNEAQLDKSGLPSDRFFAERPEGSVSTLKIQRTQQEDSAVYLCASSRRPGQGRNEQFFGPGTRLTVL.

The rearrangement joins TRBV4-3 to TRBJ2-5; possibly TRBD1 for D (6 bases). Germline V gene lookup returns CDR1 LGHNA and CDR2 YSLEER. The CDR3 totals 16 residues. V was cut by 2 bases and J by 2 bases, with 15 bases left in between. Here the CDR3 reads CASSQLVGQGQETQYF. The CDR3 coding sequence is TGCGCCAGCAGCCAATTAGTGGGACAAGGACAAGAGACCCAGTACTTC.

This rearrangement joins TRBV30 to TRBJ2-7, with D uncertain. Germline V gene sequence: CDR1 GTSNPN, CDR2 SVGIG (reference sequence). The CDR3 has 14 residues. Trimming removed 3 bases from V and 6 bases from J, with 18 bases in between. The CDR3 sequence is CAWRGHSSASEQYF. The CDR3 bases are TGTGCCTGGAGGGGTCACAGCTCAGCCTCCGAGCAGTACTTC.

V usage is TRBV5-6 and J usage is TRBJ1-5; perhaps TRBD1 as D (6 bases). Germline V gene sequence: CDR1 SGHDT, CDR2 YYEEEE. V was trimmed by 2 bases and J by 7 bases, leaving 10 bases between them. The CDR3 is 13 amino acids. In nucleotides, the CDR3 is TGTGCCAGCAGCTTACAGGGAGGCCAGCCCCAGCATTTT. Protein sequence: CASSLQGGQPQHF. The full variable domain, in which reference TRBV5-6 and TRBJ1-5 provide the parts outside the CDR3, is DAGVTQSPTHLIKTRGQQVTLRCSPKSGHDTVSWYQQALGQGPQFIFQYYEEEERQRGNFPDRFSGHQFPNYSSELNVNALLLGDSALYLCASSLQGGQPQHFGDGTRLSIL.

The chain joins TRBV6-6 to TRBJ2-2, with D hard to call. CDR3 length equals 14 residues. Per the germline V gene, CDR1 is MNHNY and CDR2 is SVGAGI (reference sequence). With 0 bases removed from V and 9 bases from J, the gap between germline ends came to 11 bases. CDR3 region: CASSYSVSERELFF. The CDR3 DNA sequence: TGTGCCAGCAGTTACTCGGTCTCGGAACGGGAGCTGTTTTTT.

V and J are TRBV29-1 and TRBJ1-2, with a weak D call TRBD1 (5 bases). The CDR3 loop spans 12 amino acids. V was shortened by 6 bases and J by 7 bases, with 15 bases between the two germline ends. Germline V gene data show CDR1 as SQVTM and CDR2 as ANQGSEA. CDR3 amino acids: CSVAGGETGYTF. The CDR3 DNA reads TGCAGCGTCGCCGGGGGGGAAACTGGCTACACCTTC.

The rearrangement joins TRBV6-1 to TRBJ1-2; weak D call: TRBD1 (5 bases). V was cut by 6 bases and J by 8 bases, with 13 bases left in between. Germline values: CDR1 MNHNS, CDR2 SASEGT. There are 12 residues in the CDR3. The chain's CDR3 is CASSSGPGGYTF. The DNA for the CDR3 is TGTGCCAGCAGCTCGGGACCCGGAGGCTACACCTTC.

This clone has only a few counts. The rearrangement links TRBV7-9 to TRBJ2-3, with D perhaps TRBD1 (6 bases). V lost 1 base to trimming and J lost 4 bases, with 24 bases between them. Germline V gene data show CDR1 as SEHNR and CDR2 as FQNEAQ (reference sequence). The CDR3 is 19 residues long. The CDR3 DNA sequence: TGTGCCAGCAGCTTAGGAATGGCCTCGGACAGCCGAGGGGCAGATACGCAGTATTTT. Translating gives CASSLGMASDSRGADTQYF. The full variable domain, rest sourced from reference TRBV7-9 and TRBJ2-3, is DTGVSQNPRHKITKRGQNVTFRCDPISEHNRLYWYRQTLGQGPEFLTYFQNEAQLEKSRLLSDRFSAERPKGSFSTLEIQRTEQGDSAMYLCASSLGMASDSRGADTQYFGPGTRLTVL.

The chain carries TRBV29-1 and TRBJ2-3; 8 bases are shared with TRBD2. CDR1 and CDR2 (germline): SQVTM, ANQGSEA. This CDR3 region has 16 residues. V lost 3 bases and J lost 5; bases outside the gene matches: 13. Here the CDR3 reads CSVDVLSGGAGDTQYF. CDR3 nucleotide sequence: TGCAGCGTTGACGTGTTGTCGGGGGGGGCCGGAGATACGCAGTATTTT.

The V call is TRBV23-1, the J call TRBJ1-2; no reliable D call. TRBV23-1 is filed as an ORF, its function uncertain. V gave up 0 bases and J gave up 4 bases, with 6 bases separating them. The CDR3 extends over 13 amino acids. The CDR3 DNA sequence: TGCGCCAGCAGTCAATCGGGATCCTATGGCTACACCTTC. Its protein is CASSQSGSYGYTF.

This chain joins TRBV2 and TRBJ1-5; D is uncertain. Deletions cut 0 bases from V and 5 bases from J, with 2 bases between. The CDR3 spans 12 residues. Germline CDR1 SNHLY, CDR2 FYNNEI. The CDR3 here is CASSEADQPQHF. The CDR3 nucleotides read TGTGCCAGCAGTGAAGCTGATCAGCCCCAGCATTTT. The variable domain in full, with the rest retrieved from reference TRBV2 and TRBJ1-5, is EPEVTQTPSHQVTQMGQEVILRCVPISNHLYFYWYRQILGQKVEFLVSFYNNEISEKSEIFDDQFSVERPDGSNFTLKIRSTKLEDSAMYFCASSEADQPQHFGDGTRLSIL.